What follows are 20 T cell receptor beta chains derived from one specimen sequenced in a study of CD8 T cells in Susac syndrome. Roughly 0.5 to 1 ug RNA was reverse transcribed with random hexamers. TCRdb itself ran the immunoSEQ multiplex PCR reads through MiXCR, one entry per CDR3 protein. The sample includes approximately 300,000 distinct CDR3 sequences, approximately 85% of them seen just once. Sequencing was done on a sample of CD8+ T cells from PBMCs. Every receptor here comes from a human donor with multiple sclerosis.

The CDR3 DNA is TGTGCCAGCAGCTTGGGGCAGGGGAGCACAGATACGCAGTATTTT. Protein product: CASSLGQGSTDTQYF. The V gene is TRBV5-8, the J gene TRBJ2-3; possibly TRBD1 for D (6 bases). The V end was cut by 0 bases, the J end by 0 bases, with 8 bases between. The germline CDR1 and CDR2 sequences are SGHTS and YDEGEE. CDR3 length: 15 amino acids.

The chain couples TRBV29-1 to TRBJ1-3; 10 positions match TRBD1. Germline loops: CDR1 SQVTM, CDR2 ANQGSEA. V dropped 7 bases and J dropped 3; count of bases not matched to a gene: 9. This CDR3 has 15 residues. Here the CDR3 reads CSASMTGGRGNTIYF. CDR3 coding DNA: TGCAGCGCTTCAATGACAGGGGGCCGTGGAAACACCATATATTTT. Full variable domain (rest looked up from reference TRBV29-1 and TRBJ1-3): SAVISQKPSRDICQRGTSLTIQCQVDSQVTMMFWYRQQPGQSLTLIATANQGSEATYESGFVIDKFPISRPNLTFSTLTVSNMSPEDSSIYLCSASMTGGRGNTIYFGEGSWLTVV.

The gene calls are TRBV2 and TRBJ2-5, with D tentatively TRBD2 (6 bases). Germline V gives CDR1 SNHLY, CDR2 FYNNEI. Trimming cost V 3 bases and J 3 bases, with 14 bases left between them. The CDR3 totals 15 residues. The CDR3 sequence: CASSEAPGEKETQYF. The CDR3 region has the DNA TGTGCCAGCAGTGAGGCCCCGGGGGAAAAAGAGACCCAGTACTTC.

The J gene is TRBJ2-2, the V gene TRBV28, with a possible D match to TRBD2 (5 bases). Trimming stripped 5 bases from V and 4 bases from J, with 29 bases between. Germline V lookup: CDR1 MDHEN, CDR2 SYDVKM. This CDR3 is 20 amino acids long. CDR3 region: CASSPTGIPGPRGSTGELFF. CDR3 DNA: TGTGCCAGCAGTCCTACCGGTATACCGGGTCCCCGCGGGTCCACCGGGGAGCTGTTTTTT.

This clonotype was recorded only once. The gene calls are TRBV7-2 and TRBJ2-5; 13 bases are shared with TRBD2. The V gene end was trimmed by 11 bases and the J gene end by 2 bases; junction bases not matched to a gene: 11. This CDR3 has 16 amino acids. Germline-derived CDR1 and CDR2 are SGHTA and FQGNSA. DNA of the CDR3: TGTGCCGCCGAGCGGCCGGGACTAGCGGGACAAGAGACCCAGTACTTC. Amino acids: CAAERPGLAGQETQYF.

The CDR3: CSARDRRTLSSYNEQFF. In DNA form, the CDR3 reads TGCAGTGCTCGGGACCGCCGGACTCTGAGCTCCTACAATGAGCAGTTCTTC. The rearrangement links TRBV20-1 to TRBJ2-1; D possibly uses TRBD1 or TRBD2 (5 bases each). The CDR3 is made up of 17 amino acids. The ends were cut back, 5 bases at V and 0 bases at J, with 20 bases in the middle. Germline V gene sequence: CDR1 DFQATT, CDR2 SNEGSKA (reference sequence).

This clonotype was picked up one time. V and J are TRBV13 and TRBJ2-1, with a possible D match to TRBD1 (6 bases). The CDR3 is 18 residues long. In germline, CDR1 is PRHDT, CDR2 FYEKMQ (reference sequence). Trimming left V 5 bases short and J 4 bases short, with 24 bases between. The chain's CDR3 is CASSPQEGHAPQYNEQFF. DNA for the CDR3: TGTGCCAGCAGCCCCCAAGAGGGACACGCGCCTCAGTACAATGAGCAGTTCTTC.

This clonotype showed up just once. The chain recombines TRBV28 with TRBJ2-7, with D tentatively TRBD1 (6 bases). The CDR3 runs 14 residues. The ends were cut back, 3 bases at V and 4 bases at J, with 13 bases in the middle. Germline V gives CDR1 MDHEN, CDR2 SYDVKM. The CDR3 protein is CASSFRQELYEQYF. As DNA, the CDR3 is TGTGCCAGCAGTTTCCGACAGGAGTTATACGAGCAGTACTTC. Variable domain in full (rest from reference TRBV28 and TRBJ2-7): DVKVTQSSRYLVKRTGEKVFLECVQDMDHENMFWYRQDPGLGLRLIYFSYDVKMKEKGDIPEGYSVSREKKERFSLILESASTNQTSMYLCASSFRQELYEQYFGPGTRLTVT.

This clonotype was recorded only once. CDR3: CASSLNGNQPQHF. In DNA, the CDR3 is TGTGCCAGCAGTTTAAACGGCAATCAGCCCCAGCATTTT. The chain couples TRBV27 to TRBJ1-5; D remains unclear. The CDR3 length is 13 residues. V lost 2 bases to trimming and J lost 2 bases, with 4 bases between them. CDR1 is MNHEY, CDR2 SMNVEV, per germline (reference sequence).

This chain links TRBV6-2 or TRBV6-3 with TRBJ2-1; tentative D call: TRBD2 (5 bases). Trimming left V 2 bases short and J 2 bases short, with 10 bases between. CDR1 MNHEY and CDR2 SVGEGT come from the germline V gene. The CDR3 totals 15 residues. The CDR3 DNA follows: TGTGCCAGCAGTTACCCCGACGGGACCTACAATGAGCAGTTCTTC. As protein: CASSYPDGTYNEQFF.

This clonotype was counted once. The gene calls are TRBV28 and TRBJ1-1, with D uncertain. This CDR3 contains 12 residues. The V gene's germline CDR1 is MDHEN and CDR2 SYDVKM. V was cut by 5 bases and J by 4 bases, with 8 bases left in between. DNA of the CDR3: TGTGCCAGCAGTCCGAAGAGCACTGAAGCTTTCTTT. It is translated as CASSPKSTEAFF. The full variable domain, in which reference TRBV28 and TRBJ1-1 provide the parts outside the CDR3, is DVKVTQSSRYLVKRTGEKVFLECVQDMDHENMFWYRQDPGLGLRLIYFSYDVKMKEKGDIPEGYSVSREKKERFSLILESASTNQTSMYLCASSPKSTEAFFGQGTRLTVV.

The chain couples TRBV27 to TRBJ1-5; D is uncertain. The CDR3 contains 19 residues. Germline CDR1 MNHEY, CDR2 SMNVEV (reference sequence). The ends were cut back, 4 bases at V and 0 bases at J, with 22 bases in the middle. CDR3 region: CASSSYISPNLYSNQPQHF. The CDR3, as DNA: TGTGCCAGCAGTTCCTACATTAGCCCAAATCTATATAGCAATCAGCCCCAGCATTTT.

The chain combines TRBV6-2 or TRBV6-3 with TRBJ2-7; no firm D call. Germline CDR1 is MNHEY and CDR2 is SVGEGT. Trimming took off 4 bases at V and 0 bases at J, with 16 bases between the two ends. The CDR3 totals 16 residues. CDR3 amino acids: CASSFWDWGSSYEQYF. Here the CDR3 DNA reads TGTGCCAGCAGTTTCTGGGATTGGGGAAGCTCCTACGAGCAGTACTTC.

CDR3 protein: CASSRTARTGFPYEQYF. Written as DNA, the CDR3 is TGTGCCAGCAGTCGTACCGCCCGGACAGGGTTCCCCTACGAGCAGTACTTC. The chain couples TRBV12-3 or TRBV12-4 to TRBJ2-7, with TRBD1 matching 8 bases. This CDR3 has 17 amino acids. The V segment lost 5 bases and the J segment 2 bases; nucleotides outside the gene matches: 14.

V is TRBV27 and J is TRBJ2-1, with D possibly TRBD2 on 6 matching bases. Germline V lookup: CDR1 MNHEY, CDR2 SMNVEV (reference sequence). The CDR3 has 16 residues. V was trimmed by 3 bases and J by 0 bases, leaving 12 bases between them. CDR3 bases: TGTGCCAGCAGTTTTGCGGGGAGACACTCCTACAATGAGCAGTTCTTC. Translating gives CASSFAGRHSYNEQFF.

The chain combines TRBV6-5 with TRBJ2-1; 8 bases agree with TRBD1. Germline CDR1 MNHEY, CDR2 SVGAGI. The CDR3 runs 18 residues. J lost 3 bases, V lost 4 bases, and 14 bases had no gene match. CDR3 in DNA: TGTGCCAGCAGTTCTCGACAGGGGTTTAGTCCTTACTACAATGAGCAGTTCTTC. Its protein product is CASSSRQGFSPYYNEQFF.

The genes are TRBV7-9 and TRBJ2-2; no firm D call. Germline V lookup: CDR1 SEHNR, CDR2 FQNEAQ (reference sequence). Trimming stripped 0 bases from V and 1 base from J, with 9 bases between. The CDR3 has 16 residues. CDR3 DNA: TGTGCCAGCAGCTTAGCGGCAGGAATGAACACCGGGGAGCTGTTTTTT. Its protein is CASSLAAGMNTGELFF.

This chain connects TRBV27 to TRBJ2-5, with 12 bases matching TRBD1. CDR3 length: 19 residues. V shed 5 bases and J 2 bases; nucleotides not matched to a gene: 15. Looked up from germline, CDR1 is MNHEY and CDR2 is SMNVEV (reference sequence). Here the CDR3 DNA reads TGTGCCAGCAGTCCCCGGGACAGGGGGCTAGCCTGGGCTCAAGAGACCCAGTACTTC. It encodes CASSPRDRGLAWAQETQYF.

This chain connects TRBV4-3 to TRBJ1-1; D not resolved. V was cut by 6 bases and J by 1 base, with 15 bases left in between. The CDR3 runs to 15 residues. Germline V gene sequence: CDR1 LGHNA, CDR2 YSLEER. CDR3 nucleotide sequence: TGCGCCAGCAGGGTAGGAGGGCAGGCGAACACTGAAGCTTTCTTT. As protein: CASRVGGQANTEAFF.

This chain joins TRBV5-1 and TRBJ2-3; 9 nucleotides agree with TRBD1. CDR3 length: 18 amino acids. The V and J ends lost 0 bases and 3 bases, in that order; junction bases with no gene match: 11. Germline V lookup: CDR1 SGHRS, CDR2 YFSETQ. The CDR3 bases are TGCGCCAGCAGCTTGGTACGATCTGCCGGGACAGGGACAGATACGCAGTATTTT. Protein product: CASSLVRSAGTGTDTQYF.